The rows below give T cell receptor beta chains drawn from one sample of a study of response to subunit inactivated influenza vaccine. From the RT-PCR reads, TCRdb called clonotypes with MiXCR, one entry per CDR3 protein. This sample has around 710,000 distinct CDR3 sequences, with over 11% found just once. This sample comprised PBMCs from blood, obtained 14 to 15 days before vaccination. These receptors came from a middle-aged man who received an inactivated influenza vaccine. Each CDR3 is given with its conserved first and last residue.

>TRBJ2-2|TRBV14
CASSPNRGRNGELFF
>TRBJ2-7|TRBV29-1
CSVRQGSYEQYF
>TRBJ2-5|TRBV20-1
CSAQRGQETQYF
>TRBJ2-1|TRBV5-1
CASSLGGGRAFNEQFF
>TRBJ2-1|TRBV12-3/TRBV12-4
CASSLRGQGSEQFF
>TRBJ2-5|TRBV7-9
CASSSTADQETQYF
>TRBJ2-1|TRBV7-8
CASRPYPGTRYEQFF
>TRBJ1-2|TRBV12-3/TRBV12-4
CASSSVRIRVGYTF
>TRBJ2-2|TRBV9
CASSVGAGGGTGELFF
>TRBJ2-3|TRBV27
CASSFIVPGTGDTQYF
>TRBJ2-6|TRBV9
CASSVSIGANVLTF
>TRBJ1-1|TRBV24-1
CATSDFRNTEAFF
>TRBJ2-7|TRBV20-1
CSANDGGDEQYF
>TRBJ1-1|TRBV20-1
CSAKASGVQKAFF
>TRBJ2-3|TRBV9
CASSVGGGSTTSTDTQYF
>TRBJ1-6|TRBV18
CASSLTGTENSPLHF
>TRBJ2-7|TRBV28
CASSFRGLATNEQYF
>TRBJ1-1|TRBV7-8
CASTSWDLNTEAFF
>TRBJ2-1|TRBV5-1
CASSRGASVSSYNEQFF
>TRBJ1-2|TRBV5-1
CASSLTAANYGYTF
>TRBJ2-7|TRBV15
CATSRPQGAYEQYF
>TRBJ2-2|TRBV4-2
CASSQEVAGGNTGELFF
>TRBJ2-2|TRBV5-5
CASSFYTPGELFF
>TRBJ2-5|TRBV29-1
CSVAYSYQETQYF
>TRBJ2-2|TRBV29-1
CSVEGQGANTGELFF
>TRBJ2-7|TRBV3-1
CASSPQRGPYEQYF
>TRBJ2-3|TRBV13
CASSPGLAGEVAQTQYF
>TRBJ2-5|TRBV12-3/TRBV12-4
CASTVAGGSQETQYF
>TRBJ2-5|TRBV27
CASSSSPLGTQYF
>TRBJ2-3|TRBV7-9
CASSFPPSGATDTQYF